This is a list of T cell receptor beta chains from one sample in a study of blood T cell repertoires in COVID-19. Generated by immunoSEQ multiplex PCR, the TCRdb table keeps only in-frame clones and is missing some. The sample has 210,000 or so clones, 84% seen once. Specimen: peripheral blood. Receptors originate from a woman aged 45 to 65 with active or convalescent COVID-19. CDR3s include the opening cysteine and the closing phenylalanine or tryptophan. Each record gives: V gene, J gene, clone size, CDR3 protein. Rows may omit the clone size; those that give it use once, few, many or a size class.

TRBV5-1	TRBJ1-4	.	CASSLNRGPNEKLFF
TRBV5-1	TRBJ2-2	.	CASSPGQINTGELFF
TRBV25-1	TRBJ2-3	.	CASSEGTSLSTDTQYF
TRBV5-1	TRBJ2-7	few	CASSDRVEQYF
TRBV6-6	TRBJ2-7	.	CASSRQGGDEQYF
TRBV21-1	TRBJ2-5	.	CASSNSGAPYQETQYF
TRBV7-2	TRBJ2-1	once	CASSLSTVQFF
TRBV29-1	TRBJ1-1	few	CSAHPRGTEAFF
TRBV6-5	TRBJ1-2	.	CASPRERGYTF
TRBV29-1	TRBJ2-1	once	CSAEGTYNEQFF
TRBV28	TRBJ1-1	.	CASSQGNTEAFF
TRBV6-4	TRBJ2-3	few	CASSPGLDTDTQYF
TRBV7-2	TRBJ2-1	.	CASSFLGLEDNEQFF